Shown below are 9 T cell receptor beta chains from a single sample sequenced in a study of OX40 agonist ivuxolimab in advanced cancers. Receptor amplification or capture employed the immunoSEQ multiplex PCR assay. The source is immuneACCESS, and TCRdb retained only in-frame sequences with V and J called. Part of the clones is not carried over; for the studies checked, unresolved V genes explain less than half of this, and the remainder is unexplained. For this sample there are roughly 60,000 clones; roughly 84% appear just once. The ten biggest clones cover 4.6% of the sample. Here the sequenced sample was CD4+ or CD8+ T cells sorted from blood, taken in a trial of the OX40 agonist ivuxolimab. The receptor set was obtained from an adult with an advanced solid tumor such as melanoma, head and neck, liver or kidney cancer.

The V and J genes are TRBV6-5 and TRBJ2-7; 7 bases align to TRBD2. V dropped 5 bases and J dropped 1; count of bases not matched to a gene: 8. The CDR3 is 15 residues long. Per the germline V gene, CDR1 is MNHEY and CDR2 is SVGAGI. In nucleotides, the CDR3 is TGTGCCAGCAGTCAGACTAGCCTGGGGTCCTACGAGCAGTACTTC. Its translation is CASSQTSLGSYEQYF.

The rearrangement uses TRBV2 and TRBJ2-1, with D perhaps matching TRBD2 (6 bases). CDR3 length: 15 residues. Germline CDR1 reads SNHLY; CDR2 reads FYNNEI. Trimming shortened V by 3 bases and J by 4 bases, and 13 bases separated the two germline ends. This CDR3 reads CASSDTSRRYNEQFF. The CDR3 region has the DNA TGTGCCAGCAGTGACACTAGCCGACGTTACAATGAGCAGTTCTTC.

This clone turned up a few times. This sequence joins TRBV6-1 and TRBJ2-7; 7 bases align to TRBD1. From germline, CDR1 is MNHNS and CDR2 SASEGT. This CDR3 comprises 14 residues. The V and J ends lost 3 bases and 3 bases, in that order; junction bases with no gene match: 5. The CDR3 is CASSDEGAYYEQYF. The CDR3 DNA is TGTGCCAGCAGTGATGAGGGGGCCTACTACGAGCAGTACTTC.

The chain has TRBV18 and TRBJ2-2, with 7 bases fitting TRBD2. CDR3 size: 14 residues. The germline V gene has CDR1 KGHSH and CDR2 LQKENI. Germline trimming cut 7 bases from V and 6 bases from J; bases unmatched to any gene: 8. The CDR3 nucleotides read TGTGCCAGCTTCCCTAGCGGACTGTCCGGGGAGCTGTTTTTT. Protein sequence: CASFPSGLSGELFF.

V usage is TRBV13 and J usage is TRBJ2-3; no reliable D call. The germline CDR1 and CDR2 sequences are PRHDT and FYEKMQ (reference sequence). Trimming left V 1 base short and J 5 bases short, with 4 bases between. The CDR3 contains 12 residues. DNA of the CDR3: TGTGCCAGCAGCTTAGAAGGAGATACGCAGTATTTT. It encodes CASSLEGDTQYF.

V usage is TRBV6-5 and J usage is TRBJ2-3; 8 bases line up with TRBD1. V lost 2 bases, J lost 8 bases, and 6 bases stayed unmatched. Germline assignment: CDR1 MNHEY and CDR2 SVGAGI. The CDR3 runs 14 residues. CDR3 protein: CASSYMDRDGTQYF. The CDR3 nucleotides are TGTGCCAGCAGTTACATGGACAGGGATGGTACGCAGTATTTT.

This chain uses TRBV9 with TRBJ1-1, with a tentative D call TRBD1 (5 bases). This CDR3 spans 15 amino acids. Germline lookup yields CDR1 SGDLS and CDR2 YYNGEE. Trimming removed 3 bases at V and 3 bases at J, with 15 bases between. CDR3 nucleotides: TGTGCCAGCAGCGGAACAACGGGGGTGGACACTGAAGCTTTCTTT. Translating gives CASSGTTGVDTEAFF.

This clone is a singleton in its sample. This sequence joins TRBV5-1 and TRBJ1-1; D unresolved. Deletions cut 0 bases from V and 6 bases from J, with 18 bases between. This CDR3 spans 16 amino acids. Germline assignment: CDR1 SGHRS and CDR2 YFSETQ. The CDR3 bases are TGCGCCAGCAGCTTGGCCTCGCGGCAGGTAATAGCTGAAGCTTTCTTT. The encoded protein is CASSLASRQVIAEAFF.

J is TRBJ1-1 and V is TRBV6-5; the D gene is possibly TRBD1 (5 bases). Trimming cost V 6 bases and J 4 bases, with 15 bases left between them. The V gene's germline CDR1 is MNHEY and CDR2 SVGAGI. The CDR3 contains 14 residues. The CDR3 protein is CASSPRPGGTEAFF. DNA of the CDR3: TGTGCCAGCAGCCCCCGGCCGGGGGGCACTGAAGCTTTCTTT.